This T cell receptor (beta chain) was found in a study of blood T cell repertoires in COVID-19. Study-level background: Acute and convalescent COVID-19 samples came from the United States, Italy and Spain. Nucleic acid was either cDNA or gDNA, and it came from T cells, B-cell-depleted T cells, or PBMCs.

In the source study's methods: Amplification from reference gene primers served as the basis for estimated nucleated cell counts. Assay used: immunoSEQ multiplex PCR; TCRdb lists only in-frame clones, some missing. That table supplies the V and J calls and clone size; D and trimming were determined from the DNA. The table records approximately 200,000 clones, 83% of them present only once. With 0 bases removed from V and 1 base from J, the gap between germline ends came to 9 bases. The CDR3 length is 15 residues. Germline CDR1 reads LGHNA; CDR2 reads YNFKEQ. This TCR came from a woman aged 45-59 years with acute or convalescent COVID-19. Sequencing input: peripheral blood. The chain has TRBV4-2 and TRBJ1-1; weak D call: TRBD1 (6 bases). The CDR3 sequence: CASSQDTGSNTEAFF. DNA for the CDR3: TGTGCCAGCAGCCAAGACACAGGGTCGAACACTGAAGCTTTCTTT.